This TCR beta chain was found in a study of HIV-infected patients and healthy controls. Reverse transcription used about 510 ng RNA and constant-region primers for alpha and beta. Each of the alpha and beta chains got its own library through chain-specific third strand synthesis with indices. A 5' RACE adapter with a random hexamer and the SP2 primer site was joined to cDNA. TCRdb re-called the 5' RACE reads with MiXCR, one entry per CDR3 protein. The sample includes 9,500 or so distinct CDR3 sequences, roughly 5.6% of them seen just once. In this sample, this clonotype turned up many times. The antigen is undetermined. The germline CDR1 and CDR2 sequences are MDHEN and SYDVKM. The ends were cut back, 7 bases at V and 5 bases at J, with 17 bases in the middle. The CDR3 consists of 15 residues. General study points: HIV-infected repertoires had significantly higher mean Gini indices than controls, possibly reflecting oligoclonality.

All unsorted peripheral T cells were captured because whole blood was used without fractionation. This chain connects TRBV28 to TRBJ2-2; D may match TRBD1 or TRBD2 (5 bases each). The TCR originated in an adult with HIV infection. The material sequenced was blood, taken before antiretroviral therapy. CDR3 sequence (DNA): TGTGCCAGCAAACCGCCGGGGCCCGAAACCGGGGAGCTGTTTTTT. It translates to CASKPPGPETGELFF. Together with reference TRBV28 and TRBJ2-2, the CDR3 gives the full variable domain: DVKVTQSSRYLVKRTGEKVFLECVQDMDHENMFWYRQDPGLGLRLIYFSYDVKMKEKGDIPEGYSVSREKKERFSLILESASTNQTSMYLCASKPPGPETGELFFGEGSRLTVL.